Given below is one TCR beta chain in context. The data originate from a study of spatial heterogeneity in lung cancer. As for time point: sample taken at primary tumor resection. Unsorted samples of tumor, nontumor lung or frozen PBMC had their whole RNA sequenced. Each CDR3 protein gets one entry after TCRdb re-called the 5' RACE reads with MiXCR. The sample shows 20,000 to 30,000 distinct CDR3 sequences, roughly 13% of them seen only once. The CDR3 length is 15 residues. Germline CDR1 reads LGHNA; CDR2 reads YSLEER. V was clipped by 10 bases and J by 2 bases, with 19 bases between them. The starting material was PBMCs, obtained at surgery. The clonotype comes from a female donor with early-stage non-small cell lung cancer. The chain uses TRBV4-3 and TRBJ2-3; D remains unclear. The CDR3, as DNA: TGCGCCACCCCACGGGTTCTCCCACACACAGATACGCAGTATTTT. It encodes CATPRVLPHTDTQYF.